This record looks at one T cell receptor (beta chain) sequence and its context. Antigen unknown. This sample is part of a study of T cell responses to AZD1222 COVID-19 vaccine. The repertoire was sequenced with immunoSEQ multiplex PCR; TCRdb's copy has only in-frame clones and lacks some. Of 54,000 or so clones in the sample, 87% were seen once. Study observations and caveats: Only five to seven AZD1222 recipients were seropositive at baseline.

The CDR3 spans 17 residues. Germline V gene sequence: CDR1 SGHNT, CDR2 YENEEA. V gave up 5 bases and J gave up 3 bases; unmatched junction bases: 12. The J gene is TRBJ2-1, the V gene TRBV11-3; TRBD2 agrees at 8 bases. The sample in question was peripheral blood, obtained on day 0 of AZD1222 vaccination. The TCR comes from an adult in good health. CDR3 sequence (DNA): TGTGCCAGCAGCCCGCAACTCGGGGGGGCTGTCTACAATGAGCAGTTCTTC. Translation gives CASSPQLGGAVYNEQFF.